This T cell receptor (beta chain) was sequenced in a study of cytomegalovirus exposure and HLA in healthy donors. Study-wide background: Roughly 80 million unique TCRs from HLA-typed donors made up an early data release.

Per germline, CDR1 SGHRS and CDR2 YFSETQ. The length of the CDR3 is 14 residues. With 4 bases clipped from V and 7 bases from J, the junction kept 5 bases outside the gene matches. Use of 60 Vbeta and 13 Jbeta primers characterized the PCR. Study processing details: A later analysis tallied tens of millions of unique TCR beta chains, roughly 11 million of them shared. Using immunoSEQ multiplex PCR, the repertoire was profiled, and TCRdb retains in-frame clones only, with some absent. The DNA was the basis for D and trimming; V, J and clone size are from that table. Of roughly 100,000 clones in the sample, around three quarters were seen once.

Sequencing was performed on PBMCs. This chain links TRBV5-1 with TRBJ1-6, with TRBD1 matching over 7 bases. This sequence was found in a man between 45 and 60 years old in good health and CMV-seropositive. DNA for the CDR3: TGCGCCAGCAGCGCGACAGGGCCGAATTCACCCCTCCACTTT. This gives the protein CASSATGPNSPLHF.